The TCR beta chain under discussion was sequenced for a study of blood T cell repertoires in COVID-19. Looking at the study overall: From T cells, B-cell-depleted T cells, or PBMCs came the material, which was cDNA or gDNA.

Authors' analysis steps: Reference gene primer amplification in the assay estimated nucleated cell counts. Data came from immunoSEQ multiplex PCR; TCRdb stores just in-frame clones and leaves some out. V and J calls and clone size are given by that table; D and trimming were obtained from the DNA. The sample has about 250,000 clones; 80% to 85% are singletons. Adults between roughly 18 and 95 years of age took part from 20 to 25 US areas. Participants' own reports of clinical history determined their cohort assignment. This CDR3 spans 15 amino acids. CDR1 is MNHEY and CDR2 is SMNVEV in the germline V gene (reference sequence). With 1 base removed from V and 4 bases from J, the gap between germline ends came to 12 bases.

The sample was PBMCs or T cells enriched from blood (not recorded which). The sequence was obtained from a man in his forties or fifties who had recovered from COVID-19. This rearrangement joins TRBV27 to TRBJ2-3, with D possibly matching TRBD2 (7 bases). Here the CDR3 reads CASSLYGGAADTQYF. For the CDR3, the DNA is TGTGCCAGCAGTTTATATGGGGGGGCTGCAGATACGCAGTATTTT.